Below, 26 T cell receptor beta chains from the same sample are listed, as sequenced in a study of beta chain features in type 1 diabetes. Study-level findings and limits: Shortening of TCRB CDR3s, moderate but significant, appeared in all four CD4+ subsets of Type 1 diabetes patients.

The investigators reverse transcribed all of the isolated RNA, so they sequenced expressed TCRB transcripts. Profiled with immunoSEQ multiplex PCR; TCRdb holds only in-frame clones, not every one. Of 200,000 to 300,000 clones listed, approximately 11% were seen once; the top ten hold around 0.017%. These TCRs are of unknown antigen specificity. Material: naive CD4+ T cells from blood. Every receptor here comes from a man aged 25 to 40 with type 1 diabetes.

The chain combines TRBV29-1 with TRBJ2-5; D is possibly TRBD1 (6 bases). The V end was cut by 1 base, the J end by 1 base, with 7 bases between. CDR1 SQVTM and CDR2 ANQGSEA come from the germline V gene. The CDR3 totals 13 residues. This CDR3 is CSVEGQVQETQYF. The CDR3 DNA follows: TGCAGCGTTGAAGGACAGGTCCAAGAGACCCAGTACTTC.

This clone was found a few times. CDR3 coding DNA: TGTGCCAGCAGCCAAGAGGCGGCTTTTTCCAACGAGCAGTACTTC. Amino acids: CASSQEAAFSNEQYF. The gene calls are TRBV4-2 and TRBJ2-7; D is unresolved. CDR3 length: 15 amino acids. Trimming stripped 0 bases from V and 5 bases from J, with 14 bases between. The germline CDR1 and CDR2 sequences are LGHNA and YNFKEQ.

The rearrangement uses TRBV28 and TRBJ2-7; D might be TRBD2 (5 bases). CDR1 is MDHEN, CDR2 SYDVKM, per germline. V was shortened by 7 bases and J by 8 bases, with 15 bases between the two germline ends. CDR3 length: 12 residues. The CDR3 loop reads CASIGLAAKQYF. CDR3 sequence (DNA): TGTGCCAGCATCGGACTCGCGGCTAAGCAGTACTTC.

A few counts support this clone. The chain combines TRBV7-9 with TRBJ2-3, with 11 bases lining up with TRBD2. The CDR3 is 17 amino acids. The junction had 10 bases not matched to a gene; V was cut back by 3 bases and J by 5 bases. Germline V gives CDR1 SEHNR, CDR2 FQNEAQ (reference sequence). CDR3 nucleotides: TGTGCCAGCAGCTTGGGTGGTAGCGGGGGGGCCAAAGATACGCAGTATTTT. Protein product: CASSLGGSGGAKDTQYF.

The chain couples TRBV6-5 to TRBJ1-1; maybe TRBD1 (6 bases). Deletions cut 6 bases from V and 4 bases from J, with 12 bases between. Looked up from germline, CDR1 is MNHEY and CDR2 is SVGAGI. CDR3 length equals 13 residues. The CDR3 nucleotides are TGTGCCAGCAGCCAAAGAGGGGGCACTGAAGCTTTCTTT. As protein: CASSQRGGTEAFF.

This clone was counted between two and nine times. This rearrangement joins TRBV18 to TRBJ1-1; D is unresolved. The CDR3 is 13 amino acids. The V end was cut by 6 bases, the J end by 1 base, with 9 bases between. The germline CDR1 and CDR2 sequences are KGHSH and LQKENI. The CDR3 coding sequence is TGTGCCAGCTCCGCCGGAGGGAACACTGAAGCTTTCTTT. Translation: CASSAGGNTEAFF.

This clone was counted between two and nine times. The chain has TRBV30 and TRBJ1-2; possibly TRBD1 for D (6 bases). Germline-derived CDR1 and CDR2 are GTSNPN and SVGIG (reference sequence). V gave up 0 bases and J gave up 7 bases, with 21 bases separating them. The CDR3 spans 16 residues. The CDR3 nucleotides are TGTGCCTGGAGTGTACACGGGGCAGGGGCGCTGGGTGGCTACACCTTC. Protein sequence: CAWSVHGAGALGGYTF.

The chain joins TRBV11-2 to TRBJ2-5; 10 nucleotides agree with TRBD2. The CDR3 runs to 17 residues. From germline, CDR1 is SGHAT and CDR2 FQNNGV. With 1 base clipped from V and 2 bases from J, the junction kept 7 bases outside the gene matches. The CDR3 region has the DNA TGTGCCAGCAGCTTAGGTAGTAGCGGGGGGTTTCAAGAGACCCAGTACTTC. Amino acid sequence: CASSLGSSGGFQETQYF. The whole variable domain, filled in from reference TRBV11-2 and TRBJ2-5, reads EAGVAQSPRYKIIEKRQSVAFWCNPISGHATLYWYQQILGQGPKLLIQFQNNGVVDDSQLPKDRFSAERLKGVDSTLKIQPAKLEDSAVYLCASSLGSSGGFQETQYFGPGTRLLVL.

V is TRBV5-1 and J is TRBJ2-7; D possibly corresponds to TRBD1 (5 bases). Looked up from germline, CDR1 is SGHRS and CDR2 is YFSETQ. The CDR3 totals 14 residues. V lost 0 bases to trimming and J lost 2 bases, with 9 bases between them. The DNA of the CDR3 is TGCGCCAGCAGCTTGGAGCCCAGGGCCTACGAGCAGTACTTC. It translates to CASSLEPRAYEQYF.

This clone came up a few times. The chain couples TRBV4-2 to TRBJ1-6; TRBD1 might be the D (6 bases). CDR3 length: 15 residues. CDR1 LGHNA and CDR2 YNFKEQ come from the germline V gene. With 1 base removed from V and 6 bases from J, the gap between germline ends came to 10 bases. DNA of the CDR3: TGTGCCAGCAGCCAAGCAGGGGCCCTTAATTCACCCCTCCACTTT. Translating gives CASSQAGALNSPLHF.

This clone has just a few counts. The V and J genes are TRBV2 and TRBJ1-5, with 8 bases identical to TRBD1. CDR1 and CDR2 (germline): SNHLY, FYNNEI. With V trimmed by 6 bases and J by 6 bases, 10 bases remained unmatched. The CDR3 contains 15 residues. CDR3 amino acids: CASSDRTGRSQPQHF. CDR3 DNA sequence: TGTGCCAGCAGCGACCGGACAGGGAGGTCTCAGCCCCAGCATTTT.

This rearrangement joins TRBV14 to TRBJ2-2, with TRBD1 matching 8 bases. The CDR3 consists of 16 residues. J lost 5 bases, V lost 4 bases, and 9 bases had no gene match. Germline CDR1 is SGHDN and CDR2 is FVKESK. Here the CDR3 reads CASSPSSTGGTGELFF. The CDR3 DNA reads TGTGCCAGCAGCCCGAGTTCCACAGGGGGGACCGGGGAGCTGTTTTTT.

This chain joins TRBV5-1 and TRBJ1-4, with TRBD1 identical over 7 bases. The germline V gene encodes CDR1 SGHRS and CDR2 YFSETQ. CDR3 size: 14 residues. With V trimmed by 4 bases and J by 5 bases, 5 bases remained unmatched. CDR3 bases: TGCGCCAGCAGCACCGGGACAGCGAATGAAAAACTGTTTTTT. This codes for CASSTGTANEKLFF.

This clone was observed a handful of times. This chain connects TRBV7-6 to TRBJ1-6, with a possible D match to TRBD1 (6 bases). CDR1 and CDR2 (germline): SGHVS, FNYEAQ. Trimming took off 2 bases at V and 10 bases at J, with 9 bases between the two ends. The CDR3 contains 13 residues. CDR3 sequence: CASSLTGISPLHF. CDR3 DNA: TGTGCCAGCAGCTTAACAGGGATCTCACCCCTCCACTTT.

The gene calls are TRBV18 and TRBJ1-1; no clear D gene. V was pared by 2 bases and J by 1 base, with 8 bases between. The CDR3 runs 14 residues. The germline CDR1 and CDR2 sequences are KGHSH and LQKENI. The CDR3 spells CASSPYEENTEAFF. Written as DNA, the CDR3 is TGTGCCAGCTCACCATATGAGGAGAACACTGAAGCTTTCTTT.

The chain combines TRBV7-2 with TRBJ2-3; TRBD2 matches at 9 bases. J was trimmed by 5 bases and V by 4 bases; bases with no gene match: 7. In germline, CDR1 is SGHTA, CDR2 FQGNSA. This CDR3 region has 15 residues. Here the CDR3 reads CASSWGGGARDTQYF. The CDR3 DNA reads as TGTGCCAGCAGCTGGGGCGGGGGGGCCCGAGATACGCAGTATTTT.

This chain's CDR3 is CASSSRDRAQETQYF. The DNA for the CDR3 is TGTGCCAGCAGCTCCCGGGACAGGGCCCAAGAGACCCAGTACTTC. V usage is TRBV5-4 and J usage is TRBJ2-5, with 9 bases identical to TRBD1. Germline assignment: CDR1 SGHNT and CDR2 YYREEE (reference sequence). After removal of 3 bases from V and 1 base from J, the junction contained 4 bases not matched to a gene. This CDR3 has 15 residues.

This clone was detected only a few times. The chain is built from TRBV6-6 and TRBJ2-5, with D possibly TRBD1 on 6 matching bases. This CDR3 comprises 14 residues. Trimming left V 2 bases short and J 2 bases short, with 9 bases between. Germline CDR1 and CDR2: MNHNY and SVGAGI (reference sequence). The CDR3 is CASSYGDRQETQYF. CDR3 coding DNA: TGTGCCAGCAGTTACGGTGACAGGCAAGAGACCCAGTACTTC.

Only a few counts were recorded for this clone. The chain joins TRBV2 to TRBJ2-1; D is uncertain. The germline CDR1 and CDR2 sequences are SNHLY and FYNNEI. The CDR3 is 11 residues long. V was clipped by 3 bases and J by 10 bases, with 7 bases between them. CDR3 bases: TGTGCCAGCAGTGAGGCCATCGAGCAGTTCTTC. Its translation is CASSEAIEQFF. Supplemented by reference TRBV2 and TRBJ2-1, the full variable domain reads EPEVTQTPSHQVTQMGQEVILRCVPISNHLYFYWYRQILGQKVEFLVSFYNNEISEKSEIFDDQFSVERPDGSNFTLKIRSTKLEDSAMYFCASSEAIEQFFGPGTRLTVL.

This clone was found a few times. The gene calls are TRBV5-1 and TRBJ2-7; no clear D gene. This CDR3 is 15 amino acids long. The V gene lost 3 bases and the J gene lost 2 bases, with 15 bases spanning the gap. Germline V CDR1 and CDR2: SGHRS, YFSETQ. CDR3 in amino acids: CASSSRLEQTYEQYF. For the CDR3, the DNA is TGCGCCAGCAGCTCCCGACTGGAGCAAACCTACGAGCAGTACTTC.

This clone was counted a single time. The chain links TRBV28 to TRBJ1-4, with TRBD1 identical over 7 bases. The ends lost 5 bases at V and 8 bases at J; junction bases unmatched: 5. CDR1 MDHEN and CDR2 SYDVKM come from the germline V gene. This CDR3 spans 13 amino acids. CDR3 coding DNA: TGTGCCAGCAGTCAGACAGGGTGGGAAAAACTGTTTTTT. Its protein product is CASSQTGWEKLFF. Looking up the rest from reference TRBV28 and TRBJ1-4 gives the full variable domain: DVKVTQSSRYLVKRTGEKVFLECVQDMDHENMFWYRQDPGLGLRLIYFSYDVKMKEKGDIPEGYSVSREKKERFSLILESASTNQTSMYLCASSQTGWEKLFFGSGTQLSVL.

This clone has only a few counts. The chain is built from TRBV7-9 and TRBJ1-1; no clear D gene. Deletions cut 6 bases from V and 7 bases from J, with 9 bases between. There are 11 residues in the CDR3. CDR1 and CDR2 from the germline V gene are SEHNR and FQNEAQ (reference sequence). CDR3 in amino acids: CASSESGEAFF. The CDR3 DNA follows: TGTGCCAGCAGTGAATCCGGTGAAGCTTTCTTT.

This rearrangement joins TRBV5-1 to TRBJ2-7, with 7 bases lining up with TRBD2. The CDR3 covers 15 residues. V dropped 0 bases and J dropped 3; count of bases not matched to a gene: 6. Germline V gene lookup returns CDR1 SGHRS and CDR2 YFSETQ. In DNA, the CDR3 is TGCGCCAGCAGCTTGGCCAGCGGGGTGATCTACGAGCAGTACTTC. Its translation: CASSLASGVIYEQYF. Full variable domain (remainder filled in from reference TRBV5-1 and TRBJ2-7): KAGVTQTPRYLIKTRGQQVTLSCSPISGHRSVSWYQQTPGQGLQFLFEYFSETQRNKGNFPGRFSGRQFSNSRSEMNVSTLELGDSALYLCASSLASGVIYEQYFGPGTRLTVT.

The rearrangement links TRBV14 to TRBJ1-2; tentatively, D is TRBD1 (5 bases). Trimming removed 4 bases at V and 4 bases at J, with 13 bases between. The CDR3 spans 14 residues. CDR1 and CDR2 from the germline V gene are SGHDN and FVKESK. The CDR3 region is CASSPGWQGYGYTF. The CDR3 DNA reads TGTGCCAGCAGCCCCGGTTGGCAGGGCTATGGCTACACCTTC.

The J gene is TRBJ1-4, the V gene TRBV15; D not resolved. V lost 0 bases and J lost 5, with 7 bases in between. This CDR3 has 14 amino acids. CDR1 and CDR2 from the germline V gene are LNHNV and YYDKDF (reference sequence). This chain's CDR3 is CATSRDPGNEKLFF. CDR3 nucleotides: TGTGCCACCAGCAGAGATCCGGGAAATGAAAAACTGTTTTTT.

This clone has just a few counts. DNA for the CDR3: TGTGCCAGCAGCCAAGTCAACCCCAGTACGCAGTATTTT. It specifies CASSQVNPSTQYF. V is TRBV14 and J is TRBJ2-3, with D uncertain. The V and J ends lost 1 base and 8 bases respectively, with 10 bases between them. Germline CDR1 reads SGHDN; CDR2 reads FVKESK. The CDR3 covers 13 residues.